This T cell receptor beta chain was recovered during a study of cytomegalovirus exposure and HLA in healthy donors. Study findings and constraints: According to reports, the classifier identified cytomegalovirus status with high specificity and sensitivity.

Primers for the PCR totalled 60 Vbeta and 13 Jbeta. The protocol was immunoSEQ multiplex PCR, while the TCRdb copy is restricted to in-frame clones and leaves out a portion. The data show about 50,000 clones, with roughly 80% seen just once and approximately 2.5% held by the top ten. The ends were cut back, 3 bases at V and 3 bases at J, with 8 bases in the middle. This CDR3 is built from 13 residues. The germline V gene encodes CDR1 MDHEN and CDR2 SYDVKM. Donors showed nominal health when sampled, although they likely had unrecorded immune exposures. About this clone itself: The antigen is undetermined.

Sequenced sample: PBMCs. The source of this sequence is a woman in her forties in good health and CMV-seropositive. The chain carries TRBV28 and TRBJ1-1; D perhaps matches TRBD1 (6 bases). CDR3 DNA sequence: TGTGCCAGCAGTTTGGGGGCCCACACTGAAGCTTTCTTT. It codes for CASSLGAHTEAFF.